This TCR beta chain is from a study of blood T cell repertoires in COVID-19. Study-wide background: In each case, the material was cDNA or gDNA derived from T cells, B-cell-depleted T cells, or PBMCs.

Data came from immunoSEQ multiplex PCR; TCRdb stores just in-frame clones and leaves some out. The sample contains about 320,000 clones, approximately 91% of which appear only once. Before being deemed recovered, Cohort 3 donors had two negative PCRs, clearance, or symptom resolution. The ends lost 5 bases at V and 4 bases at J; junction bases unmatched: 5. Germline CDR1 LNHDA, CDR2 SQIVND (reference sequence). The CDR3 sequence is 14 residues long. The specimen was PBMCs or T cells enriched from blood (not recorded which). The V and J genes are TRBV19 and TRBJ1-5; the match to TRBD1 covers 7 bases. This receptor was obtained from a man aged 55 to 69 who had recovered from COVID-19. The CDR3 DNA reads as TGTGCCAGTAGTCTCAGACAGGGTAATCAGCCCCAGCATTTT. Residues: CASSLRQGNQPQHF.